A single sample gave rise to the 24 T cell receptor beta chains below, sequenced in a study of blood T cell repertoires in COVID-19. The table came from immunoSEQ multiplex PCR; TCRdb's copy has only in-frame clones and leaves some out. The sample consists of over 85,000 clones, about four fifths of them appearing once. Sequencing used peripheral blood. Receptors originate from a human donor in a cohort sampled during active COVID-19.

V gene TRBV28 combines with J gene TRBJ1-1; D may be TRBD1 (6 bases). V was trimmed by 5 bases and J by 1 base, leaving 8 bases between them. The CDR3 length is 13 residues. Germline values: CDR1 MDHEN, CDR2 SYDVKM. This chain's CDR3 is CASSGTPNTEAFF. In DNA, the CDR3 is TGTGCCAGCAGTGGGACACCGAACACTGAAGCTTTCTTT.

The count of this clone is one. The V gene is TRBV11-2, the J gene TRBJ2-5; D remains ambiguous. Trimming cost V 2 bases and J 2 bases, with 9 bases left between them. The CDR3 spans 14 residues. The germline V gene has CDR1 SGHAT and CDR2 FQNNGV. CDR3 amino acids: CASSLRVGQETQYF. CDR3 DNA sequence: TGTGCCAGCAGCTTAAGAGTCGGTCAAGAGACCCAGTACTTC.

The chain combines TRBV5-1 with TRBJ1-5, with D possibly matching TRBD1 (6 bases). V was cut by 0 bases and J by 4 bases, with 17 bases left in between. CDR1 and CDR2 (germline): SGHRS, YFSETQ. The CDR3 extends over 17 amino acids. CDR3 sequence: CASSLGYREGANQPQHF. CDR3 nucleotides: TGCGCCAGCAGCTTGGGATACAGGGAAGGGGCTAATCAGCCCCAGCATTTT.

This clone was picked up a small number of times. This rearrangement joins TRBV7-8 to TRBJ2-3; 10 bases are shared with TRBD2. The germline V gene has CDR1 SGHVS and CDR2 FQNEAQ. J was trimmed by 2 bases and V by 5 bases; bases with no gene match: 13. This CDR3 is built from 18 residues. The CDR3: CASSLRTLAGGFTDTQYF. CDR3 DNA: TGTGCCAGCAGCCTTCGGACGTTAGCGGGGGGATTCACAGATACGCAGTATTTT.

The chain couples TRBV2 to TRBJ1-5; tentative D call: TRBD1 (6 bases). V was clipped by 0 bases and J by 7 bases, with 13 bases between them. The CDR3 sequence is 15 residues long. Germline-derived CDR1 and CDR2 are SNHLY and FYNNEI. In DNA form, the CDR3 reads TGTGCCAGCAGTGAAGCTGGTGGGGGCAGGCAGCCCCAGCATTTT. Protein sequence: CASSEAGGGRQPQHF.

Only one count was recorded for this clone. J is TRBJ2-7 and V is TRBV10-3; D is ambiguous. CDR3 length: 11 residues. Trimming shortened V by 5 bases and J by 6 bases, and 8 bases separated the two germline ends. Per the germline V gene, CDR1 is ENHRY and CDR2 is SYGVKD. This CDR3 reads CAISLSGEQYF. As DNA, the CDR3 is TGTGCCATCAGTTTATCCGGCGAGCAGTACTTC.

This sequence joins TRBV7-3 and TRBJ1-2; 8 bases map to TRBD1. The CDR3 has 15 residues. CDR1 SGHTA and CDR2 FQGTGA come from the germline V gene. Unmatched junction bases numbered 9, after V lost 2 bases and J lost 7 bases. CDR3 sequence: CASSLEGRGLSGYTF. The CDR3 coding sequence is TGTGCCAGCAGCTTAGAGGGCAGGGGGCTGTCTGGCTACACCTTC.

The chain couples TRBV13 to TRBJ2-5, with 8 bases identical to TRBD2. V dropped 3 bases and J dropped 5; count of bases not matched to a gene: 8. The CDR3 has 15 residues. The germline V gene has CDR1 PRHDT and CDR2 FYEKMQ (reference sequence). Here the CDR3 reads CASSLYFSGKETQYF. The CDR3 nucleotides read TGTGCCAGCAGCTTGTATTTTAGCGGGAAGGAGACCCAGTACTTC.

This clone was seen more than once but under ten times. V is TRBV6-5 and J is TRBJ2-7; 7 bases fit TRBD2. This CDR3 is 13 amino acids long. The junction had 13 bases not matched to a gene; V was cut back by 11 bases and J by 6 bases. Germline values: CDR1 MNHEY, CDR2 SVGAGI. The CDR3 spells CAVLQAGRGEQYF. The CDR3, as DNA: TGTGCCGTCTTACAAGCGGGAAGGGGCGAGCAGTACTTC.

The chain joins TRBV28 to TRBJ1-1; D remains ambiguous. CDR1 is MDHEN and CDR2 is SYDVKM in the germline V gene. V was clipped by 7 bases and J by 4 bases, with 16 bases between them. The CDR3 runs 14 residues. CDR3 sequence reads: CASNHHEGGTEAFF. The CDR3 DNA reads TGTGCCAGCAACCACCACGAGGGCGGCACTGAAGCTTTCTTT.

This clone was detected only once. One junction end disagrees with the germline gene, perhaps due to a read error. The chain joins TRBV7-7 to TRBJ2-5, with 14 bases identical to TRBD2. Germline V gene sequence: CDR1 SSHAT, CDR2 FNYEAQ (reference sequence). This CDR3 has 17 amino acids. Written as DNA, the CDR3 is TGTGCTAGCAGCTTAGGGACTAGCGGGAGTGGGGCCGGGACCCAGTACTTC. Residues: CASSLGTSGSGAGTQYF.

The chain employs TRBV20-1 and TRBJ1-2; 11 bases map to TRBD1. From germline, CDR1 is DFQATT and CDR2 SNEGSKA (reference sequence). The CDR3 contains 14 residues. The V and J ends lost 3 bases and 9 bases, in that order; junction bases with no gene match: 9. The CDR3 protein is CSASSGTGGRRYTF. CDR3 nucleotides: TGCAGTGCTAGTTCCGGGACAGGGGGAAGGCGCTACACCTTC.

This chain connects TRBV18 to TRBJ1-4, with D hard to call. V gave up 3 bases and J gave up 3 bases, with 8 bases separating them. Germline lookup yields CDR1 KGHSH and CDR2 LQKENI. This CDR3 has 14 amino acids. CDR3 nucleotides: TGTGCCAGCTCACCCGGTCGTGCTAATGAAAAACTGTTTTTT. It encodes CASSPGRANEKLFF.

This chain links TRBV11-3 with TRBJ2-1; D is possibly TRBD1 (5 bases). Germline values: CDR1 SGHNT, CDR2 YENEEA. V shed 4 bases and J shed 5 bases, with 9 bases lying between them. The CDR3 has 13 amino acids. The CDR3 is CASSSPRDNEQFF. The CDR3 region has the DNA TGTGCCAGCAGCTCTCCCAGGGACAATGAGCAGTTCTTC.

The CDR3 loop reads CASSIDLREDEQFF. CDR3 in DNA: TGTGCCAGTAGTATAGATTTGCGGGAAGATGAGCAGTTCTTC. The chain couples TRBV19 to TRBJ2-1; tentative D call: TRBD2 (6 bases). Trimming removed 0 bases at V and 8 bases at J, with 11 bases between. This CDR3 region has 14 residues. From germline, CDR1 is LNHDA and CDR2 SQIVND (reference sequence).

There are a few counts of this clone. The chain combines TRBV2 with TRBJ2-2; D may be TRBD1 (5 bases). Trimming left V 8 bases short and J 3 bases short, with 13 bases between. CDR1 is SNHLY, CDR2 FYNNEI, per germline. The CDR3 contains 14 residues. CDR3 sequence: CASQKQTDTGELFF. The CDR3 DNA reads TGTGCCAGCCAAAAACAGACAGACACCGGGGAGCTGTTTTTT. The full variable domain, with the rest looked up from reference TRBV2 and TRBJ2-2, is EPEVTQTPSHQVTQMGQEVILRCVPISNHLYFYWYRQILGQKVEFLVSFYNNEISEKSEIFDDQFSVERPDGSNFTLKIRSTKLEDSAMYFCASQKQTDTGELFFGEGSRLTVL.

This chain joins TRBV7-9 and TRBJ1-2, with 7 positions matching TRBD1. The CDR3 contains 16 residues. V lost 0 bases to trimming and J lost 5 bases; unmatched junction nucleotides: 9. CDR1 is SEHNR, CDR2 FQNEAQ, per germline (reference sequence). CDR3 nucleotides: TGTGCCAGCAGCTTAGCGGGGTTGGGACAGACGTATGGCTACACCTTC. It specifies CASSLAGLGQTYGYTF.

V is TRBV3-1 (or the pseudogene TRBV3-2) and J is TRBJ1-2, with TRBD1 matching 7 bases. The germline V gene encodes CDR1 LGHDT and CDR2 YNNKEL (reference sequence). Trimming removed 3 bases from V and 5 bases from J; junction bases left unmatched: 9. The CDR3 length is 15 residues. CDR3 amino acids: CASSQRDRDAYGYTF. The CDR3 DNA sequence: TGTGCCAGCAGCCAGAGAGACAGGGACGCGTATGGCTACACCTTC.

The gene calls are TRBV6-5 and TRBJ1-1, with 8 positions matching TRBD1. Germline V gene lookup returns CDR1 MNHEY and CDR2 SVGAGI. Unmatched junction bases numbered 7, after V lost 6 bases and J lost 4 bases. The CDR3 runs 14 residues. CDR3: CASRHPGQATEAFF. Here the CDR3 DNA reads TGTGCCAGCAGGCACCCGGGACAGGCCACTGAAGCTTTCTTT.

The V and J genes are TRBV29-1 and TRBJ2-7; 10 bases align to TRBD1. V lost 5 bases, J lost 3 bases, and 4 bases stayed unmatched. Germline lookup yields CDR1 SQVTM and CDR2 ANQGSEA. The CDR3 extends over 13 amino acids. CDR3 nucleotides: TGCAGCGTTCGGGGACAGGGGAACTACGAGCAGTACTTC. This translates into CSVRGQGNYEQYF.

The chain joins TRBV18 to TRBJ2-1; 8 bases line up with TRBD2. The CDR3 totals 16 residues. In germline, CDR1 is KGHSH, CDR2 LQKENI. Trimming took 0 bases from V and 7 from J; bases not matched to a gene: 8. CDR3 bases: TGTGCCAGCTCACCACCGTCCAGCGGGAGAGGGAATGAGCAGTTCTTC. Its protein is CASSPPSSGRGNEQFF.

This rearrangement joins TRBV14 to TRBJ2-1; a possible D gene is TRBD2 (6 bases). This CDR3 is 15 amino acids long. Germline CDR1 reads SGHDN; CDR2 reads FVKESK. Trimming removed 3 bases from V and 3 bases from J, with 12 bases in between. The CDR3 loop reads CASSQIGGVYNEQFF. The DNA for the CDR3 is TGTGCCAGCAGCCAGATCGGGGGAGTCTACAATGAGCAGTTCTTC. Full variable domain (missing parts from reference TRBV14 and TRBJ2-1): EAGVTQFPSHSVIEKGQTVTLRCDPISGHDNLYWYRRVMGKEIKFLLHFVKESKQDESGMPNNRFLAERTGGTYSTLKVQPAELEDSGVYFCASSQIGGVYNEQFFGPGTRLTVL.

With respect to this clone: One junction end does not reproduce the germline sequence, and a read error may be involved. The gene calls are TRBV6-5 and TRBJ2-7; possibly TRBD2 for D (5 bases). The germline gives CDR1 MNHEY, CDR2 SVGAGI. The CDR3 has 12 amino acids. The CDR3 is CASSDSGVRQYF. CDR3 DNA: TGTGCCAGCAGTGACTCCGGGGTAAGGCAGTACTTC.

The chain uses TRBV18 and TRBJ1-2; 8 bases line up with TRBD1. V lost 3 bases to trimming and J lost 7 bases; unmatched junction nucleotides: 4. The CDR3 spans 13 residues. Germline CDR1 KGHSH, CDR2 LQKENI. The CDR3 DNA reads TGTGCCAGCTCACCCGGGACAGGAAGTGGCTACACCTTC. This translates into CASSPGTGSGYTF.